The 26 T cell receptor beta chains presented below share a single source sample, sequenced in a study of T cells after yellow fever vaccination. TCRdb independently ran MiXCR on the 5' RACE reads; one entry per CDR3 protein. Of 50,000 to 60,000 distinct CDR3 sequences in the sample, 5.5% to 6% were seen once. The sample consisted of PBMCs, either bulk or a sorted T-cell subset (CD4+, CD8+, memory, or dextramer-sorted; not recorded which), taken on the day of the yellow fever booster vaccination. These receptors all come from a man aged 18-30 years who received the YFV17D yellow fever vaccine.

This clonotype came up a few times. The J gene is TRBJ2-5, the V gene TRBV4-1; either TRBD1 or TRBD2 may fit D (6 bases each). With 3 bases removed from V and 4 bases from J, the gap between germline ends came to 15 bases. The V gene's germline CDR1 is MGHRA and CDR2 YSYEKL. This CDR3 region has 15 residues. The CDR3 is CASSHEGGQAETQYF. The DNA of the CDR3 is TGCGCCAGCAGCCATGAGGGGGGCCAGGCAGAGACCCAGTACTTC.

Many counts were recorded for this clonotype. This chain uses TRBV7-9 with TRBJ1-6; D perhaps matches TRBD1 (6 bases). V was trimmed by 5 bases and J by 4 bases, leaving 12 bases between them. Per the germline V gene, CDR1 is SEHNR and CDR2 is FQNEAQ (reference sequence). This CDR3 has 15 residues. In DNA, the CDR3 is TGTGCCAGCAGCATCGGCACAGGGTATAATTCACCCCTCCACTTT. It encodes CASSIGTGYNSPLHF.

V usage is TRBV5-5 and J usage is TRBJ1-5; D unclear. The CDR3 has 12 amino acids. From germline, CDR1 is SGHKS and CDR2 YYEKEE (reference sequence). V lost 2 bases, J lost 7 bases, and 7 bases lay in between. The CDR3 nucleotides read TGTGCCAGCAGCTTCTTAGGACAGCCCCAGCATTTT. Translated: CASSFLGQPQHF.

The sample holds a few counts of this clonotype. The V call is TRBV7-9, the J call TRBJ1-1; a weak D match, TRBD1 (5 bases). This CDR3 has 15 residues. V lost 1 base to trimming and J lost 4 bases, with 13 bases between them. The germline gives CDR1 SEHNR, CDR2 FQNEAQ (reference sequence). The CDR3 here is CASSLVQGWGTEAFF. The CDR3 DNA is TGTGCCAGCAGCTTAGTCCAGGGCTGGGGCACTGAAGCTTTCTTT. The whole variable domain, remainder taken from reference TRBV7-9 and TRBJ1-1, is DTGVSQNPRHKITKRGQNVTFRCDPISEHNRLYWYRQTLGQGPEFLTYFQNEAQLEKSRLLSDRFSAERPKGSFSTLEIQRTEQGDSAMYLCASSLVQGWGTEAFFGQGTRLTVV.

The table lists this clonotype with many counts. The chain has TRBV12-3 or TRBV12-4 and TRBJ2-5; D not resolved. V was shortened by 3 bases and J by 5 bases, with 4 bases between the two germline ends. The CDR3 consists of 11 residues. Here the CDR3 DNA reads TGTGCCAGCAGTTTTCTGGAGACCCAGTACTTC. Protein product: CASSFLETQYF.

This clonotype was seen many times. The V gene is TRBV6-5, the J gene TRBJ1-5; a weak D match, TRBD1 (5 bases). The CDR3 runs to 15 residues. Trimming shortened V by 4 bases and J by 4 bases, and 14 bases separated the two germline ends. The germline V gene has CDR1 MNHEY and CDR2 SVGAGI. This CDR3 reads CASSWSLGGNQPQHF. DNA of the CDR3: TGTGCCAGCAGTTGGTCTTTGGGGGGGAATCAGCCCCAGCATTTT.

This clonotype came up many times. The chain employs TRBV6-2 or TRBV6-3 and TRBJ2-1, with D perhaps matching TRBD1 (6 bases). Trimming pared 7 bases from V and 1 base from J, leaving 14 bases between. CDR1 and CDR2 (germline): MNHEY, SVGEGT. The CDR3 sequence is 15 residues long. For the CDR3, the DNA is TGTGCCAGCACCGGTTTAGGGGGATCCTACAATGAGCAGTTCTTC. Translation gives CASTGLGGSYNEQFF.

The CDR3 reads CASSPRQGGEKLFF. The CDR3 DNA follows: TGTGCCAGCAGTCCTCGACAGGGGGGTGAAAAACTGTTTTTT. The rearrangement uses TRBV7-2 and TRBJ1-4, with TRBD1 identical over 9 bases. The CDR3 covers 14 residues. V trimming: 6 bases; J trimming: 7 bases; junction bases outside the gene matches: 6. Germline V gene data show CDR1 as SGHTA and CDR2 as FQGNSA.

This clonotype was recorded many times. The chain has TRBV6-5 and TRBJ2-5; D gene unclear. V lost 6 bases, J lost 3 bases, and 17 bases lay in between. The CDR3 length is 15 residues. CDR1 and CDR2 (germline): MNHEY, SVGAGI. The DNA for the CDR3 is TGTGCCAGCAGCTCCCTAGGACCACAAAAAGAGACCCAGTACTTC. It codes for CASSSLGPQKETQYF.

In its sample, this clonotype was seen a few times. The chain combines TRBV5-1 with TRBJ1-3; D ambiguous. The CDR3 length is 18 residues. From germline, CDR1 is SGHRS and CDR2 YFSETQ. V was shortened by 1 base and J by 1 base, with 18 bases between the two germline ends. CDR3 protein: CASSLTPERFTSGNTIYF. DNA of the CDR3: TGCGCCAGCAGCTTGACCCCGGAGAGATTCACTTCTGGAAACACCATATATTTT.

This clonotype was seen once. This CDR3 reads CASSQQGRGNQPQHF. The CDR3 nucleotides are TGTGCCAGTAGCCAACAGGGGAGAGGCAATCAGCCCCAGCATTTT. This rearrangement joins TRBV19 to TRBJ1-5, with TRBD1 matching over 7 bases. The CDR3 is 15 amino acids. Germline CDR1 is LNHDA and CDR2 is SQIVND (reference sequence). Trimming cost V 6 bases and J 2 bases; bases outside gene matches: 7.

This clonotype came up many times. The V gene is TRBV7-9, the J gene TRBJ2-7, with D hard to call. The germline V gene has CDR1 SEHNR and CDR2 FQNEAQ (reference sequence). The germline V and J ends were trimmed by 3 bases and 4 bases, with 13 bases remaining between them. CDR3 length equals 14 residues. As DNA, the CDR3 is TGTGCCAGCAGCTTCGTACTGGCAAAATACGAGCAGTACGTC. Translated: CASSFVLAKYEQYV.

This clonotype appeared many times. The chain is built from TRBV6-6 and TRBJ2-4; 7 nucleotides agree with TRBD1. The CDR3 extends over 14 amino acids. The germline V gene has CDR1 MNHNY and CDR2 SVGAGI (reference sequence). The V gene end was trimmed by 6 bases and the J gene end by 6 bases; junction bases not matched to a gene: 8. CDR3 protein: CASSLGQVGNIQYF. CDR3 DNA: TGTGCCAGCAGCCTCGGACAGGTTGGAAACATTCAGTACTTC.

The CDR3 DNA sequence: TGTGCCAGCAGCTTAGACCCCGGACTACATTACGAGCAGTACTTC. The encoded protein is CASSLDPGLHYEQYF. The chain recombines TRBV11-2 with TRBJ2-7, with D possibly TRBD2 on 6 matching bases. This CDR3 is built from 15 residues. Germline CDR1 SGHAT, CDR2 FQNNGV. The ends were cut back, 0 bases at V and 4 bases at J, with 13 bases in the middle. The full variable domain, its missing parts supplied by reference TRBV11-2 and TRBJ2-7, is EAGVAQSPRYKIIEKRQSVAFWCNPISGHATLYWYQQILGQGPKLLIQFQNNGVVDDSQLPKDRFSAERLKGVDSTLKIQPAKLEDSAVYLCASSLDPGLHYEQYFGPGTRLTVT.

This clonotype appeared many times. The rearrangement uses TRBV9 and TRBJ2-5; the D is unclear. This CDR3 is 14 amino acids long. Germline V gives CDR1 SGDLS, CDR2 YYNGEE. The ends were cut back, 0 bases at V and 1 base at J, with 7 bases in the middle. As DNA, the CDR3 is TGTGCCAGCAGCGTAGAATCCCTCCAAGAGACCCAGTACTTC. Its translation is CASSVESLQETQYF.

This clonotype appeared many times. This CDR3 reads CASSFPAPYNEQFF. The CDR3, as DNA: TGTGCCAGCAGTTTCCCAGCACCCTACAATGAGCAGTTCTTC. This chain joins TRBV27 and TRBJ2-1; D remains unclear. CDR3 length equals 14 residues. The germline CDR1 and CDR2 sequences are MNHEY and SMNVEV (reference sequence). Trimming cost V 3 bases and J 2 bases, with 8 bases left between them.

This clonotype was detected only a few times. V usage is TRBV24-1 and J usage is TRBJ2-1; 8 bases are a match to TRBD2. Germline V CDR1 and CDR2: KGHDR, SFDVKD. The CDR3 spans 14 residues. The V segment lost 3 bases and the J segment 9 bases; nucleotides outside the gene matches: 6. CDR3 protein: CATSDGGTSIEQFF. The CDR3 nucleotides are TGTGCCACCAGTGATGGGGGGACTAGTATTGAGCAGTTCTTC.

This clonotype came up a few times. This chain connects TRBV9 to TRBJ2-3, with 7 bases identical to TRBD1. The J segment lost 6 bases and the V segment lost 4 bases, leaving 8 bases of the junction unmatched. The germline CDR1 and CDR2 sequences are SGDLS and YYNGEE. The CDR3 is 14 amino acids. The chain's CDR3 is CASSTSGGFDTQYF. The CDR3 bases are TGTGCCAGCAGCACATCAGGGGGTTTTGATACGCAGTATTTT.

This chain links TRBV15 with TRBJ1-5; a possible D gene is TRBD1 (5 bases). The V and J ends lost 4 bases and 0 bases respectively, with 7 bases between them. The CDR3 contains 14 residues. Germline CDR1 and CDR2: LNHNV and YYDKDF (reference sequence). The CDR3 DNA follows: TGTGCCACCAGCAAAGACAGTAGCAATCAGCCCCAGCATTTT. The encoded protein is CATSKDSSNQPQHF.

In this sample, this clonotype turned up many times. This chain links TRBV25-1 with TRBJ1-2, with D tentatively TRBD1 (6 bases). With 8 bases removed from V and 4 bases from J, the gap between germline ends came to 11 bases. The germline V gene has CDR1 MGHDK and CDR2 SYGVNS. The length of the CDR3 is 12 residues. Here the CDR3 reads CASVGDIYGYTF. The CDR3 nucleotides are TGTGCCAGCGTCGGGGACATCTATGGCTACACCTTC.

This clonotype occurred many times. This chain joins TRBV12-3 or TRBV12-4 and TRBJ2-2; D ambiguous. CDR3 length: 14 residues. V was clipped by 8 bases and J by 0 bases, with 10 bases between them. The chain's CDR3 is CASDTRTNTGELFF. CDR3 DNA sequence: TGTGCCAGCGACACGAGAACGAACACCGGGGAGCTGTTTTTT.

Turning to this clonotype: Just one base apart from a much larger clone, this may be a read error. This rearrangement joins TRBV4-3 to TRBJ2-3; 9 positions agree with TRBD2. The CDR3 runs 17 residues. Germline loops: CDR1 LGHNA, CDR2 YSLEER. The DNA for the CDR3 is TGCGCCAGCAGCCAGGACCCGGGACTAGCCGTAACAGAAACGCAGTATTTT. It specifies CASSQDPGLAVTETQYF.

This clonotype was seen at least ten times. The rearrangement joins TRBV29-1 to TRBJ1-2, with D possibly matching TRBD1 (5 bases). Germline V gene sequence: CDR1 SQVTM, CDR2 ANQGSEA. Trimming pared 2 bases from V and 6 bases from J, leaving 10 bases between. The CDR3 is made up of 12 amino acids. The CDR3 bases are TGCAGCGTTGAAAGAGGGGCGAATGGCTACACCTTC. Its translation is CSVERGANGYTF.

This clonotype was observed many times. The gene calls are TRBV7-9 and TRBJ2-1; D gene uncertain. CDR1 is SEHNR, CDR2 FQNEAQ, per germline (reference sequence). The CDR3 is 12 residues long. Trimming took 1 base from V and 10 from J, leaving 8 bases between them. The CDR3 nucleotides are TGTGCCAGCAGCTTAGATCCTCCAGAGCAGTTCTTC. As protein: CASSLDPPEQFF.

This clonotype was counted between two and nine times. This chain links TRBV24-1 with TRBJ2-3, with 8 bases matching TRBD1. V gave up 2 bases and J gave up 2 bases; unmatched junction bases: 11. The CDR3 covers 18 residues. CDR1 and CDR2 (germline): KGHDR, SFDVKD. CDR3 DNA: TGTGCCACCAGTGATTCGCCAACGACAGGGGCCATCACAGATACGCAGTATTTT. Protein product: CATSDSPTTGAITDTQYF.

A word on this clonotype: Given a much more abundant clone one base away, this may be a read error. This chain connects TRBV20-1 to TRBJ2-7; tentatively, D is TRBD1 or TRBD2 (5 bases each). The CDR3 has 14 amino acids. CDR1 is DFQATT and CDR2 is SNEGSKA in the germline V gene (reference sequence). CDR3 DNA sequence: TGCAGCTTCCCGGCGGCGTGGGGACCCTACGAGCAGTACTTC. Translating gives CSFPAAWGPYEQYF.